This T cell receptor (beta chain) was obtained from a study of blood T cell repertoires in COVID-19. Study details: COVID-19 samples collected from the United States, Italy and Spain covered acute and convalescent phases.

Trimming took 5 bases from V and 8 from J, leaving 15 bases between them. The CDR3 runs to 14 residues. Germline assignment: CDR1 SGHVS and CDR2 FQNEAQ. In the original workflow: Amplification of reference gene primers provided the estimated nucleated cell counts. Assay: immunoSEQ multiplex PCR; the TCRdb copy retains only in-frame clones and omits some. The DNA gave D and trimming, while V, J and clone size come from that table. Among approximately 210,000 clones listed, about 88% were seen once. The sequence came from a man between 70 and 80 years old with acute or convalescent COVID-19. The source material was peripheral blood. This chain connects TRBV7-8 to TRBJ1-4; D might be TRBD1 (5 bases). CDR3 sequence: CASSPGTAKEKLFF. The CDR3 bases are TGTGCCAGCAGCCCCGGGACTGCCAAGGAAAAACTGTTTTTT.